The 24 T cell receptor beta chains below come from one sample, sequenced in a study of T cell responses to AZD1222 COVID-19 vaccine. The protocol was immunoSEQ multiplex PCR, while the TCRdb copy is restricted to in-frame clones and leaves out a portion. The sample lists about 190,000 clones, approximately 94% occurring once. This specimen consisted of peripheral blood, obtained on day 0 of AZD1222 vaccination. The receptors were gathered from an adult in good health.

The chain carries TRBV19 and TRBJ1-2, with TRBD1 as a possible D gene (6 bases). Trimming took off 6 bases at V and 4 bases at J, with 18 bases between the two ends. From germline, CDR1 is LNHDA and CDR2 SQIVND (reference sequence). The CDR3 runs 15 residues. CDR3 sequence: CASSTDRQGTYGYTF. CDR3 bases: TGTGCCAGTAGCACGGACAGACAAGGGACCTATGGCTACACCTTC.

V is TRBV11-2 and J is TRBJ1-5, with a tentative D call TRBD1 (6 bases). The CDR3 contains 15 residues. With 0 bases removed from V and 9 bases from J, the gap between germline ends came to 15 bases. CDR1 is SGHAT, CDR2 FQNNGV, per germline. DNA for the CDR3: TGTGCCAGCAGCTTAGACCGAAGGGGGGGTGGGCCCCAGCATTTT. It translates to CASSLDRRGGGPQHF. The whole variable domain, filled in from reference TRBV11-2 and TRBJ1-5, reads EAGVAQSPRYKIIEKRQSVAFWCNPISGHATLYWYQQILGQGPKLLIQFQNNGVVDDSQLPKDRFSAERLKGVDSTLKIQPAKLEDSAVYLCASSLDRRGGGPQHFGDGTRLSIL.

This chain links TRBV18 with TRBJ2-7; 8 bases match TRBD1. The germline V gene has CDR1 KGHSH and CDR2 LQKENI. After removal of 8 bases from V and 3 bases from J, the junction contained 12 bases not matched to a gene. This CDR3 is built from 15 residues. The DNA for the CDR3 is TGTGCCAGCCAATCTAAGACAGGGGCAGGCTACGAGCAGTACTTC. This codes for CASQSKTGAGYEQYF. Full variable domain (rest looked up from reference TRBV18 and TRBJ2-7): NAGVMQNPRHLVRRRGQEARLRCSPMKGHSHVYWYRQLPEEGLKFMVYLQKENIIDESGMPKERFSAEFPKEGPSILRIQQVVRGDSAAYFCASQSKTGAGYEQYFGPGTRLTVT.

The rearrangement links TRBV2 to TRBJ1-5; D gene ambiguous. The germline gives CDR1 SNHLY, CDR2 FYNNEI. The CDR3 consists of 14 residues. The V end was cut by 4 bases, the J end by 0 bases, with 7 bases between. In DNA form, the CDR3 reads TGTGCCAGCAGTGTGCAGTATAGCAATCAGCCCCAGCATTTT. This codes for CASSVQYSNQPQHF.

The chain recombines TRBV24-1 with TRBJ2-7; 13 positions agree with TRBD2. J gave up 5 bases and V 9 bases, and 3 bases lay outside the gene matches. CDR1 and CDR2 (germline): KGHDR, SFDVKD. The CDR3 runs 13 residues. The CDR3 reads CATWTSGSHEQYF. CDR3 DNA: TGTGCCACCTGGACTAGCGGGAGCCACGAGCAGTACTTC.

This chain connects TRBV12-3 or TRBV12-4 to TRBJ1-2; TRBD1 aligns across 7 bases. The CDR3 totals 13 residues. V dropped 2 bases and J dropped 4; count of bases not matched to a gene: 1. CDR3 region: CASSLQGGYGYTF. CDR3 bases: TGTGCCAGCAGTTTACAGGGGGGCTATGGCTACACCTTC.

V and J are TRBV6-5 and TRBJ1-1; D gene unclear. CDR3 length: 13 amino acids. The V and J ends lost 2 bases and 1 base respectively, with 5 bases between them. Germline V gene data show CDR1 as MNHEY and CDR2 as SVGAGI. The CDR3 region has the DNA TGTGCCAGCAGTTACATGGCGAACACTGAAGCTTTCTTT. Amino acid sequence: CASSYMANTEAFF.

In its sample, this clone was seen a few times. The chain employs TRBV10-1 and TRBJ2-1, with D maybe TRBD2 (5 bases). The CDR3 spans 15 residues. Germline V gene sequence: CDR1 WNHNN, CDR2 SYGVQD (reference sequence). Trimming took 5 bases from V and 0 from J, leaving 11 bases between them. The DNA of the CDR3 is TGCGCCAGCAGTTCCAGCGGAGGCTCCTACAATGAGCAGTTCTTC. Protein sequence: CASSSSGGSYNEQFF.

This clone has a single count. The chain combines TRBV10-3 with TRBJ1-2; 7 positions match TRBD1. V trimming: 2 bases; J trimming: 1 base; junction bases outside the gene matches: 4. The CDR3 covers 15 residues. CDR1 is ENHRY, CDR2 SYGVKD, per germline. CDR3: CAISEQGGDNYGYTF. CDR3 in DNA: TGTGCCATCAGTGAGCAGGGGGGGGATAACTATGGCTACACCTTC.

The genes are TRBV14 and TRBJ2-7; 10 bases are shared with TRBD2. V lost 5 bases, J lost 8 bases, and 12 bases stayed unmatched. The V gene's germline CDR1 is SGHDN and CDR2 FVKESK. This CDR3 has 15 amino acids. Here the CDR3 reads CASSEGRASGSKQYF. The CDR3 DNA follows: TGTGCCAGCAGCGAAGGGCGGGCTAGCGGGAGCAAGCAGTACTTC.

This clone occurred once. The chain recombines TRBV6-5 with TRBJ1-1; D is undetermined. V was pared by 4 bases and J by 5 bases, with 14 bases between. Germline assignment: CDR1 MNHEY and CDR2 SVGAGI. The CDR3 covers 14 residues. Written as DNA, the CDR3 is TGTGCCAGCAGTTCCCTCGGGGTCCCTACTGAAGCTTTCTTT. Translation gives CASSSLGVPTEAFF.

This chain connects TRBV11-3 to TRBJ2-2; 10 bases align to TRBD2. CDR1 SGHNT and CDR2 YENEEA come from the germline V gene. V shed 1 base, J shed 0 bases, and the junction held 8 bases outside the gene matches. The CDR3 extends over 19 amino acids. The CDR3 nucleotides are TGTGCCAGCAGCTTAGGTTTAGCGGGAGGCCCTTCGAACACCGGGGAGCTGTTTTTT. Its translation is CASSLGLAGGPSNTGELFF.

This clone showed up just once. The chain recombines TRBV6-1 with TRBJ1-6; D is ambiguous. Germline-derived CDR1 and CDR2 are MNHNS and SASEGT. CDR3 length: 13 residues. Trimming took off 2 bases at V and 12 bases at J, with 11 bases between the two ends. The CDR3 bases are TGTGCCAGCAGTGAACCCGATCTTTTACCCCTCCACTTT. This encodes CASSEPDLLPLHF.

The chain has TRBV5-1 and TRBJ1-2, with D possibly matching TRBD1 (6 bases). V lost 0 bases to trimming and J lost 14 bases, with 14 bases between them. CDR1 is SGHRS, CDR2 YFSETQ, per germline. This CDR3 is 12 amino acids long. CDR3 sequence: CASSLGYGGETF. The CDR3 nucleotides are TGCGCCAGCAGCTTGGGCTACGGGGGCGAGACCTTC.

The DNA for the CDR3 is TGCATCGTCGGACCCTTCGGGGAGACCCAGTACTTC. Its translation: CIVGPFGETQYF. The chain carries TRBV29-1 and TRBJ2-5; D gene uncertain. The CDR3 sequence is 12 residues long. Germline CDR1 and CDR2: SQVTM and ANQGSEA. Looking up the rest from reference TRBV29-1 and TRBJ2-5 gives the full variable domain: SAVISQKPSRDICQRGTSLTIQCQVDSQVTMMFWYRQQPGQSLTLIATANQGSEATYESGFVIDKFPISRPNLTFSTLTVSNMSPEDSSIYLCIVGPFGETQYFGPGTRLLVL.

This clone was observed once. The chain employs TRBV6-5 and TRBJ2-7; D may be TRBD1 (6 bases). Germline CDR1 and CDR2: MNHEY and SVGAGI. V shed 5 bases and J shed 4 bases, with 15 bases lying between them. CDR3 size: 14 residues. This CDR3 is CASSPYRTAYEQYF. In DNA form, the CDR3 reads TGTGCCAGCAGTCCTTATCGGACAGCTTACGAGCAGTACTTC.

The rearrangement uses TRBV24-1 and TRBJ2-7; TRBD2 matches 7 bases. Looked up from germline, CDR1 is KGHDR and CDR2 is SFDVKD. This CDR3 contains 16 residues. The J segment lost 0 bases and the V segment lost 0 bases, leaving 4 bases of the junction unmatched. In nucleotides, the CDR3 is TGTGCCACCAGTGATTTGCCTAGCGGACCCTCCTACGAGCAGTACTTC. Its translation: CATSDLPSGPSYEQYF.

This clone was counted a few times. This sequence joins TRBV30 and TRBJ2-1; D might be TRBD2 (6 bases). In germline, CDR1 is GTSNPN, CDR2 SVGIG (reference sequence). Trimming removed 4 bases from V and 0 bases from J, with 19 bases in between. The CDR3 is 17 residues long. CDR3: CAWKPPGGAGSYNEQFF. CDR3 DNA sequence: TGTGCCTGGAAACCCCCCGGAGGAGCGGGCTCCTACAATGAGCAGTTCTTC.

The V and J genes are TRBV12-3 or TRBV12-4 and TRBJ1-5; D gene unclear. The CDR3 totals 13 residues. Trimming cost V 1 base and J 6 bases, with 7 bases left between them. The CDR3 nucleotides read TGTGCCAGCAGTTTAGATGAGGGTCAGCCCCAGCATTTT. Protein sequence: CASSLDEGQPQHF.

The chain is built from TRBV4-2 and TRBJ2-1, with 9 bases aligning to TRBD2. CDR3 size: 16 residues. The J segment lost 8 bases and the V segment lost 4 bases, leaving 12 bases of the junction unmatched. Germline values: CDR1 LGHNA, CDR2 YNFKEQ. CDR3 region: CASSRGRLAGTDEQFF. CDR3 nucleotide sequence: TGTGCCAGCAGCCGAGGCCGGCTAGCGGGAACCGATGAGCAGTTCTTC.

The chain employs TRBV28 and TRBJ2-7; the match to TRBD1 covers 9 bases. The CDR3 length is 15 residues. CDR1 MDHEN and CDR2 SYDVKM come from the germline V gene. V dropped 7 bases and J dropped 5; count of bases not matched to a gene: 12. The CDR3 DNA is TGTGCCAGCACCGGACTAACCGGGACAGGGAACGAGCAGTACTTC. It yields the protein CASTGLTGTGNEQYF.

This chain uses TRBV6-5 with TRBJ2-7, with 11 positions matching TRBD2. The germline V gene encodes CDR1 MNHEY and CDR2 SVGAGI. With 6 bases clipped from V and 5 bases from J, the junction kept 6 bases outside the gene matches. The CDR3 runs 14 residues. In DNA, the CDR3 is TGTGCCAGCAGGTCGCTAGCGGGAGGAAACGAGCAGTACTTC. Amino acids: CASRSLAGGNEQYF.

Remarks on this clone: Relative to the germline gene, one junction end is altered; a read error may explain this. V and J are TRBV10-3 and TRBJ2-2; D not certain. The V gene's germline CDR1 is ENHRY and CDR2 SYGVKD. This CDR3 spans 12 amino acids. CDR3 protein: CAISENAGELFF. Here the CDR3 DNA reads TGTGCCATCAGTGAGAACGCCGGGGAGCTGTTTTTT.

The rearrangement links TRBV28 to TRBJ1-6; D remains ambiguous. Germline V gene data show CDR1 as MDHEN and CDR2 as SYDVKM. This CDR3 contains 15 residues. V gave up 8 bases and J gave up 2 bases, with 13 bases separating them. CDR3 loop: CASVRRVAYNSPLHF. In DNA form, the CDR3 reads TGTGCCAGCGTTCGCCGGGTGGCCTATAATTCACCCCTCCACTTT.